The present T cell receptor (beta chain) was sequenced within a study of cytomegalovirus exposure and HLA in healthy donors. Study information: As released early, the data held roughly 85 million unique TCRs from HLA-typed donors.

Concerning this clone itself: The target antigen is unknown.

Study-level points and caveats: In terms of immune exposure information, only CMV serostatus was available.

Trimming removed 3 bases from V and 14 bases from J, with 19 bases in between. The length of the CDR3 is 12 residues. Germline loops: CDR1 SQVTM, CDR2 ANQGSEA. Primers included in the PCR were 60 Vbeta and 13 Jbeta primers. This table comes from immunoSEQ multiplex PCR, and its TCRdb copy is limited to in-frame clones, with some not included. The table has about 160,000 clones, 65% to 80% seen once. Specimen: PBMCs. V usage is TRBV29-1 and J usage is TRBJ2-5, with D perhaps matching TRBD1 (6 bases). This sequence originates from a man aged 40-49 years in good health and CMV-seronegative. The CDR3 DNA reads as TGCAGCGTTGAGCGGGCTACAGGGCCCCTCTACTTC. This translates into CSVERATGPLYF.